Listed below are T cell receptor beta chains from one sample, sequenced in a study of PD-1 blockade in classical Hodgkin lymphoma. Data came from immunoSEQ multiplex PCR; TCRdb stores just in-frame clones and leaves some out. The sample has more than 90,000 clones, roughly 91% seen once. The sample in question was peripheral blood mononuclear cells (PBMCs), obtained before the second cycle of nivolumab. These receptors came from a human donor with classical Hodgkin lymphoma. CDR3s include the opening cysteine and the closing phenylalanine or tryptophan. Each record gives: V gene, D gene, J gene, clone size, CDR3 DNA, CDR3 protein. The D gene is left open where the match is weak. Expanded clones are given a class, and other clones once, few, many or no size at all.

>TRBV28|NA|TRBJ1-2|NA
TGTGCCAGCAGAGCAAGTAGAGGCTACACCTTC
CASRASRGYTF
>TRBV2|NA|TRBJ2-7|NA
TGTGCCAGCAGTGAAAGTTCCAGGAGCTACGAGCAGTACTTC
CASSESSRSYEQYF
>TRBV5-1|NA|TRBJ2-3|NA
TGCGCCAGCAGCCTCGGGACTCTCGACGCAGATACGCAGTATTTT
CASSLGTLDADTQYF
>TRBV5-8|NA|TRBJ1-1|NA
TGTGCCAGCAGCCGGGACAACACTGAAGCTTTCTTT
CASSRDNTEAFF
>TRBV7-9|TRBD1|TRBJ1-4|NA
TGTGCCAGCACACGACAGGGGATGGATGAAAAACTGTTTTTT
CASTRQGMDEKLFF
>TRBV18|NA|TRBJ2-1|NA
TGTGCCAGCTCACCACCTAGAGGTTCCTACAATGAGCAGTTCTTC
CASSPPRGSYNEQFF
>TRBV7-6|NA|TRBJ2-5|NA
TGTGCCAGCAGCACTTTGTACCAAGAGACCCAGTACTTC
CASSTLYQETQYF
>TRBV4-2|TRBD1|TRBJ1-2|NA
TGTGCCAGCAGCCTCGGACAGGGTGGCTATGGCTACACCTTC
CASSLGQGGYGYTF
>TRBV5-1|NA|TRBJ1-1|NA
TGTGCCAGCAGCTGGGGACCAATCGGGAACACTGAAGCTTTCTTT
CASSWGPIGNTEAFF
>TRBV6-1|TRBD1|TRBJ2-2|NA
TGTGCCAGCAGTCCACAGGGGTCGAACACCGGGGAGCTGTTTTTT
CASSPQGSNTGELFF
>TRBV2|NA|TRBJ2-5|once
TGTGCCAGCAGTGGCGGCAGGGGTTACGAGACCCAGTACTTC
CASSGGRGYETQYF
>TRBV4-2|TRBD2|TRBJ2-1|NA
TGTGCCAGCAGCCAAGTAAGCGGGGGGACGCGGGAGCAGTTCTTC
CASSQVSGGTREQFF
>TRBV5-1|NA|TRBJ2-7|NA
TGCGCCAGCAGCTTGGTCCTAACCTACGAGCAGTACTTC
CASSLVLTYEQYF
>TRBV30|TRBD1|TRBJ1-2|NA
TGTGCCTGGACCAGACAGGGGGCCAATGGCTACACCTTC
CAWTRQGANGYTF
>TRBV7-2|TRBD1|TRBJ2-7|once
TGTGCCAGCAGCCGTGGACAGGGTTCGGCGGAGCAGTACTTC
CASSRGQGSAEQYF
>TRBV10-3|NA|TRBJ1-4|NA
TGTGCCATCAGTGTACTGCTGGACGATGAAAAACTGTTTTTT
CAISVLLDDEKLFF
>TRBV19|NA|TRBJ1-6|NA
TGTGCCAGTAGGCCGAAAAATTCACCCCTCCACTTT
CASRPKNSPLHF
>TRBV4-2|NA|TRBJ1-1|once
TGTGCCAGCAGTCAATTATCCCGGGACACGGAGCGATGGTTCTTT
CASSQLSRDTERWFF
>TRBV7-3|NA|TRBJ1-1|once
TGTGCCAGCAGCTTAAAAGGGATGAACACTGAAGCTTTCTTT
CASSLKGMNTEAFF
>TRBV29-1|NA|TRBJ1-2|NA
TGCAGCGTTGAACGGCCACAGGATAACTATGGCTACACCTTC
CSVERPQDNYGYTF
>TRBV4-3|TRBD1|TRBJ1-2|once
TGCGCCAGCAGCCGAGTGACAGGGAACTATGGCTACACCTTC
CASSRVTGNYGYTF
>TRBV29-1|NA|TRBJ1-1|NA
TGCAGCGTTGCCCCTACTGTCCCGGGAAACACTGAAGCTTTCTTT
CSVAPTVPGNTEAFF
>TRBV19|NA|TRBJ1-1|NA
TGTGCCAGTAGTAGCCGGGGGCGGAACACTGAAGCTTTCTTT
CASSSRGRNTEAFF
>TRBV5-8|NA|TRBJ2-7|NA
TGTGCCAGCAGCTGGGACACCAACTCCTACGAGCAGTACTTC
CASSWDTNSYEQYF
>TRBV7-6|NA|TRBJ1-5|NA
TGTGCCAGCAGCCCTCGTCAGGGGCCTCAGCATTTT
CASSPRQGPQHF
>TRBV4-1|NA|TRBJ1-2|NA
TGCGCCAGCAGCCAAGAATCACGTCCAAACATCTATGGCTACACCTTC
CASSQESRPNIYGYTF
>TRBV19|TRBD2|TRBJ2-1|medium-sized
TGTGCCAGTACCGAGGCTAGCGGGGGGTTCGACTACAATGAGCAGTTCTTC
CASTEASGGFDYNEQFF
>TRBV2|TRBD2|TRBJ2-5|once
TGTGCCAGCAGAGCCGCCCTGGGCTTATGGCGGGGGGGAGGGGAGACCCAGTACTTC
CASRAALGLWRGGGETQYF
>TRBV6-1|NA|TRBJ2-3|NA
TGTGCCAGCAGTGGAACGACAGGTGCTCCTGGAGATACGCAGTATTTT
CASSGTTGAPGDTQYF
>TRBV19|NA|TRBJ2-7|NA
TGTGCCAGTAGTATGTTCAGGAATAAGCTAGACGAGCAGTACTTC
CASSMFRNKLDEQYF
>TRBV7-9|TRBD1|TRBJ2-7|NA
TGTGCCAGCAGCTACTCCGGGACAGGGGGCCGGGAGCAGTACTTC
CASSYSGTGGREQYF
>TRBV27|TRBD1|TRBJ2-7|NA
TGTGCCAGCACCCCACAATACAGGGGCGGGCACGAGCAGTACTTC
CASTPQYRGGHEQYF
>TRBV19|NA|TRBJ1-1|NA
TGTGCCAGTAGTATCGGGCAGATGAACACTGAAGCTTTCTTT
CASSIGQMNTEAFF
>TRBV5-4|NA|TRBJ2-2|NA
TGTGCCAGCAGCTGGCAGGGGGAGCTGTTTTTT
CASSWQGELFF
>TRBV7-2|TRBD1|TRBJ2-1|NA
TGTGCCAGCAGGGAGCGGACAGGCAATGAGCAGTTCTTC
CASRERTGNEQFF
>TRBV30|NA|TRBJ1-1|NA
TGTGCCTGGAGTGAGGCGAGTGGGACTGAAGCTTTCTTT
CAWSEASGTEAFF
>TRBV19|NA|TRBJ1-3|NA
TGTGCCAGTAGAACAGTCTTCACGAGCTCTGGAAACACCATATATTTT
CASRTVFTSSGNTIYF
>TRBV6-5|NA|TRBJ1-5|NA
TGTGCCAGCAGAAGACGGGGCAATCAGCCCCAGCATTTT
CASRRRGNQPQHF
>TRBV6-1|TRBD1|TRBJ2-1|NA
TGTGCCAGCAGTGACCCCGGGACAGTGTCCTACAATGAGCAGTTCTTC
CASSDPGTVSYNEQFF
>TRBV5-5|NA|TRBJ1-2|NA
TGTGCCAGCAGCTTGGACAGTTACTATGGCTACACCTTC
CASSLDSYYGYTF
>TRBV27|TRBD1|TRBJ2-1|NA
TGTGCCAGCAGTTTATTCGGGACAGGGGGGATCAATGAGCAGTTCTTC
CASSLFGTGGINEQFF
>TRBV5-8|NA|TRBJ1-5|NA
TGTGCCGGGGGAACAGGGAAGGAAGAGCCCCAGCATTTT
CAGGTGKEEPQHF
>TRBV7-9|TRBD2|TRBJ2-7|once
TGTGCCAGCAGCTGGGGACGGACTAGCGGGGGGGCCGACGAGCAGTACTTC
CASSWGRTSGGADEQYF
>TRBV18|TRBD1|TRBJ1-5|NA
TGTGCCAGCTCACCCCGGACAGGGGATCAGCCCCAGCATTTT
CASSPRTGDQPQHF
>TRBV6-1|NA|TRBJ1-1|NA
TGTGCCAGCAGTGAACCGAGGATTGCTGCGGTGAACACTGAAGCTTTCTTT
CASSEPRIAAVNTEAFF
>TRBV28|NA|TRBJ2-3|NA
TGTGCCAGCATCTCGATCGGTGGGGCCACAGATACGCAGTATTTT
CASISIGGATDTQYF
>TRBV5-1|TRBD1|TRBJ2-2|NA
TGCGCCAGCAGCTTGGCGGGGACAGACGCCGGGGAGCTGTTTTTT
CASSLAGTDAGELFF
>TRBV30|TRBD1|TRBJ1-4|NA
TGTGCCTGGAGTGGGGGACAGCTTAATGAAAAACTGTTTTTT
CAWSGGQLNEKLFF
>TRBV12-5|TRBD2|TRBJ2-3|NA
TGTGCTAGTGGGTTGCTAGCGGGGAGAAGGACTAGCACAGATACGCAGTATTTT
CASGLLAGRRTSTDTQYF
>TRBV7-9|NA|TRBJ2-5|NA
TGTGCCAGCAGCTCCCGGGACATATCCCAAGAGACCCAGTACTTC
CASSSRDISQETQYF
>TRBV11-3|TRBD1|TRBJ2-7|NA
TGTGCCAGCAGCTTGAGAGGGACAGGACCCTACGAGCAGTACTTC
CASSLRGTGPYEQYF
>TRBV5-4|NA|TRBJ1-1|once
TGTGCCAGCAGCCCGACGAGCCCGTCTGAAGCTTTCTTT
CASSPTSPSEAFF
>TRBV19|NA|TRBJ1-1|NA
TGTGCCAGTAGTATAACTGGATCGAACACTGAAGCTTTCTTT
CASSITGSNTEAFF
>TRBV7-2|NA|TRBJ1-5|NA
TGTGCCAGCAGCATGACAGGCCAGGGCCCACATTTT
CASSMTGQGPHF
>TRBV21-1|NA|TRBJ2-5|NA
TGTGCCAGCAGCGGACATCCAACACAAGAGACCCAGTACTTC
CASSGHPTQETQYF